One and the same sample provided the 25 T cell receptor beta chains below, sequenced in a study of shared clonotypes between healthy human individuals. Profiled with immunoSEQ multiplex PCR; TCRdb holds only in-frame clones, not every one. The data hold some 790,000 clones, with approximately 72% observed a single time. The sequencing sample was made of memory CD4+ T cells sorted from blood. Regarding subset: CD45RA-negative fraction. These receptors all come from a woman in her twenties or thirties in good health.

This clone came up a few times. The gene calls are TRBV5-1 and TRBJ2-1; TRBD2 matches 11 bases. CDR1 and CDR2 from the germline V gene are SGHRS and YFSETQ. The CDR3 sequence is 16 residues long. The V gene end was trimmed by 4 bases and the J gene end by 4 bases; junction bases not matched to a gene: 7. This chain's CDR3 is CASSLPGLAAYNEQFF. The CDR3 bases are TGCGCCAGCAGCCTCCCGGGACTAGCGGCTTACAATGAGCAGTTCTTC.

The chain couples TRBV6-5 to TRBJ1-2; D may be TRBD1 (5 bases). The V gene lost 6 bases and the J gene lost 8 bases, with 13 bases spanning the gap. Germline loops: CDR1 MNHEY, CDR2 SVGAGI. The CDR3 has 12 amino acids. DNA of the CDR3: TGTGCCAGCAGCGCAGGGCCGTTGGGCTACACCTTC. As protein: CASSAGPLGYTF.

V and J are TRBV7-3 and TRBJ2-1, with TRBD2 identical over 11 bases. Trimming at V came to 4 bases and at J to 6 bases, leaving 2 bases not matched to a gene. CDR3 length: 14 amino acids. Germline assignment: CDR1 SGHTA and CDR2 FQGTGA. The CDR3 sequence is CASSSGTSGNEQFF. The CDR3 nucleotides are TGTGCCAGCAGCTCCGGGACTAGCGGCAATGAGCAGTTCTTC.

The gene calls are TRBV30 and TRBJ2-5; possibly TRBD1 or TRBD2 for D (6 bases each). The CDR3 is 12 residues long. In germline, CDR1 is GTSNPN, CDR2 SVGIG (reference sequence). V was clipped by 0 bases and J by 11 bases, with 13 bases between them. Written as DNA, the CDR3 is TGTGCCTGGAGTGTTGGGGGGCGTGAGCAGTACTTC. Protein product: CAWSVGGREQYF. The full variable domain, with the rest looked up from reference TRBV30 and TRBJ2-5, is SQTIHQWPATLVQPVGSPLSLECTVEGTSNPNLYWYRQAAGRGLQLLFYSVGIGQISSEVPQNLSASRPQDRQFILSSKKLLLSDSGFYLCAWSVGGREQYFGPGTRLLVL.

This clone was seen more than once but under ten times. Other nucleotide sequences from this sample produce the same CDR3. V gene TRBV5-1 combines with J gene TRBJ2-1, with D unresolved. CDR3 length: 15 amino acids. Trimming shortened V by 0 bases and J by 4 bases, and 11 bases separated the two germline ends. Germline values: CDR1 SGHRS, CDR2 YFSETQ. The CDR3 nucleotides are TGCGCCAGCAGCTTGGACTCCGGATCTTACAATGAGCAGTTCTTC. Amino acids: CASSLDSGSYNEQFF. Full variable domain (outside the CDR3, taken from reference TRBV5-1 and TRBJ2-1): KAGVTQTPRYLIKTRGQQVTLSCSPISGHRSVSWYQQTPGQGLQFLFEYFSETQRNKGNFPGRFSGRQFSNSRSEMNVSTLELGDSALYLCASSLDSGSYNEQFFGPGTRLTVL.

This chain joins TRBV23-1 and TRBJ1-1, with unresolved D. TRBV23-1 is given ORF status, its function remaining uncertain. The CDR3 is made up of 13 amino acids. V dropped 1 base and J dropped 7 bases, with 10 bases sitting between them. The chain's CDR3 is CASSQFPRNEAFF. The CDR3 DNA follows: TGCGCCAGCAGTCAATTCCCCCGAAATGAAGCTTTCTTT.

V gene TRBV7-9 combines with J gene TRBJ2-3, with D tentatively TRBD2 (6 bases). The V end lost 2 bases, the J end lost 1 base, and 16 bases lay between the germline ends. Germline-derived CDR1 and CDR2 are SEHNR and FQNEAQ (reference sequence). The CDR3 length is 17 residues. The CDR3 coding sequence is TGTGCCAGCAGCTTATCGCGACAGTCTAGCGGCACAGATACGCAGTATTTT. Protein product: CASSLSRQSSGTDTQYF.

Written as DNA, the CDR3 is TGCGCCAGCAGTGACAGTCCGAACACCGGGGAGCTGTTTTTT. Residues: CASSDSPNTGELFF. V usage is TRBV10-1 and J usage is TRBJ2-2; the D is unclear. The V end lost 3 bases, the J end lost 0 bases, and 5 bases lay between the germline ends. CDR1 is WNHNN, CDR2 SYGVQD, per germline (reference sequence). This CDR3 contains 14 residues.

The chain has TRBV29-1 and TRBJ2-5; TRBD2 matches at 9 bases. Per the germline V gene, CDR1 is SQVTM and CDR2 is ANQGSEA. Trimming took 6 bases from V and 2 from J; bases not matched to a gene: 13. The CDR3 sequence is 16 residues long. CDR3 loop: CSVLGGLAGPQETQYF. For the CDR3, the DNA is TGCAGCGTGCTGGGAGGGCTAGCGGGGCCGCAAGAGACCCAGTACTTC.

The chain recombines TRBV14 with TRBJ2-4; D may be TRBD1 (8 bases). Germline CDR1 SGHDN, CDR2 FVKESK. The CDR3 is 14 amino acids. The V end was cut by 0 bases, the J end by 14 bases, with 17 bases between. CDR3 sequence: CASSQDLQGGRKYF. CDR3 bases: TGTGCCAGCAGCCAAGATCTACAGGGGGGGAGAAAGTACTTC.

This clone appeared a single time. V usage is TRBV28 and J usage is TRBJ2-1; TRBD2 aligns across 8 bases. The V segment lost 6 bases and the J segment 9 bases; nucleotides outside the gene matches: 10. Germline V gene lookup returns CDR1 MDHEN and CDR2 SYDVKM. The CDR3 runs to 14 residues. The CDR3 DNA sequence: TGTGCCAGCAGACGGCTAGCGGGTCGCAGTGAGCAGTTCTTC. It is translated as CASRRLAGRSEQFF.

A few counts support this clone. This chain connects TRBV28 to TRBJ2-4, with D perhaps TRBD2 (5 bases). Germline CDR1 is MDHEN and CDR2 is SYDVKM. V was cut by 2 bases and J by 4 bases, with 12 bases left in between. The CDR3 is made up of 15 amino acids. The CDR3 DNA reads TGTGCCAGCAGTTTACGTGGGAGTTTAAAAAACATTCAGTACTTC. Translated: CASSLRGSLKNIQYF.

A few counts support this clone. The chain uses TRBV7-9 and TRBJ2-5; D remains ambiguous. The CDR3 is made up of 14 amino acids. Trimming shortened V by 3 bases and J by 2 bases, and 10 bases separated the two germline ends. Germline loops: CDR1 SEHNR, CDR2 FQNEAQ (reference sequence). CDR3: CASSFTTLQETQYF. In nucleotides, the CDR3 is TGTGCCAGCAGCTTTACGACACTTCAAGAGACCCAGTACTTC.

This chain connects TRBV30 to TRBJ1-5; D is unclear. V shed 3 bases and J shed 8 bases, with 14 bases lying between them. Germline CDR1 reads GTSNPN; CDR2 reads SVGIG (reference sequence). The CDR3 loop spans 13 amino acids. The CDR3: CAWSGSLVEPQHF. In DNA, the CDR3 is TGTGCCTGGAGCGGGTCTCTCGTTGAGCCCCAGCATTTT.

The V call is TRBV5-1, the J call TRBJ2-1, with D perhaps assigned TRBD1 or TRBD2 (5 bases each). The CDR3 sequence is 14 residues long. Between the trimmed V and J ends, which lost 0 bases and 6 bases, there was a span of 10 bases. The germline V gene encodes CDR1 SGHRS and CDR2 YFSETQ. CDR3 DNA: TGCGCCAGCAGCTTGGCTGGTGGGACCAATGAGCAGTTCTTC. Translation: CASSLAGGTNEQFF.

Many counts were recorded for this clone. The chain employs TRBV6-6 and TRBJ2-2; 7 nucleotides line up with TRBD2. The germline V gene has CDR1 MNHNY and CDR2 SVGAGI (reference sequence). The V segment lost 8 bases and the J segment 0 bases; nucleotides outside the gene matches: 3. CDR3 length: 14 amino acids. The CDR3 loop reads CASRLAPNTGELFF. The CDR3 DNA reads as TGTGCCAGCCGACTAGCCCCGAACACCGGGGAGCTGTTTTTT.

This clone was seen a few times. This chain uses TRBV7-3 with TRBJ1-1; D may be TRBD1 (5 bases). The CDR3 covers 13 residues. The V and J ends lost 1 base and 5 bases respectively, with 8 bases between them. Germline loops: CDR1 SGHTA, CDR2 FQGTGA. This CDR3 is CASSLNGGTEAFF. CDR3 coding DNA: TGTGCCAGCAGCTTAAATGGGGGGACTGAAGCTTTCTTT.

The V gene is TRBV7-6, the J gene TRBJ1-3, with D tentatively TRBD1 (5 bases). The length of the CDR3 is 17 residues. Per germline, CDR1 SGHVS and CDR2 FNYEAQ. V dropped 6 bases and J dropped 2 bases, with 20 bases sitting between them. CDR3 nucleotides: TGTGCCAGCAGTGTACGTTATGTGGGGGATGCTGGAAACACCATATATTTT. Amino acids: CASSVRYVGDAGNTIYF.

The V and J genes are TRBV18 and TRBJ2-7; 7 bases agree with TRBD1. With 5 bases clipped from V and 4 bases from J, the junction kept 5 bases outside the gene matches. There are 13 residues in the CDR3. From germline, CDR1 is KGHSH and CDR2 LQKENI. CDR3 nucleotides: TGTGCCAGCTCAGCCCGACAGGGATACGAGCAGTACTTC. This sequence encodes CASSARQGYEQYF.

This sequence joins TRBV7-6 and TRBJ1-5; no clear D. The ends were cut back, 1 base at V and 7 bases at J, with 5 bases in the middle. This CDR3 contains 12 residues. CDR1 is SGHVS and CDR2 is FNYEAQ in the germline V gene. In nucleotides, the CDR3 is TGTGCCAGCAGCTTAGACTACCAGCCCCAGCATTTT. Protein sequence: CASSLDYQPQHF.

This clone was detected once. This chain connects TRBV5-4 to TRBJ1-1; unclear D gene. The length of the CDR3 is 12 residues. Germline assignment: CDR1 SGHNT and CDR2 YYREEE (reference sequence). V dropped 4 bases and J dropped 5 bases, with 9 bases sitting between them. DNA of the CDR3: TGTGCCAGCAGCGTCTGGGAGACTGAAGCTTTCTTT. Encoded protein: CASSVWETEAFF.

This clone was counted a single time. J is TRBJ2-5 and V is TRBV5-1, with 7 nucleotides matching TRBD2. Trimming removed 4 bases from V and 6 bases from J; junction bases left unmatched: 9. This CDR3 is built from 14 residues. Germline lookup yields CDR1 SGHRS and CDR2 YFSETQ. CDR3: CASSPEPLAKTQYF. In DNA form, the CDR3 reads TGCGCCAGCAGCCCTGAACCACTAGCGAAGACCCAGTACTTC.

The V call is TRBV2, the J call TRBJ2-2; perhaps TRBD2 as D (5 bases). Between the trimmed V and J ends, which lost 8 bases and 2 bases, there was a span of 12 bases. The CDR3 spans 14 residues. The V gene's germline CDR1 is SNHLY and CDR2 FYNNEI. CDR3 sequence reads: CASLRLPNTGELFF. CDR3 nucleotides: TGTGCCAGCTTGCGACTACCAAACACCGGGGAGCTGTTTTTT.

The chain couples TRBV28 to TRBJ2-4; no clear D. V was trimmed by 5 bases and J by 0 bases, leaving 8 bases between them. This CDR3 spans 14 amino acids. Germline V gene sequence: CDR1 MDHEN, CDR2 SYDVKM. The CDR3 region has the DNA TGTGCCAGCAGTCCCACCTTAGCCAAAAACATTCAGTACTTC. Protein product: CASSPTLAKNIQYF.

The CDR3, as DNA: TGTGCCAGCAGAAGGTCTGCAACTAATGAAAAACTGTTTTTT. Encoded protein: CASRRSATNEKLFF. J is TRBJ1-4 and V is TRBV6-5; D is uncertain. CDR3 length: 14 amino acids. Deletions cut 6 bases from V and 0 bases from J, with 8 bases between. Germline V lookup: CDR1 MNHEY, CDR2 SVGAGI.